This T cell receptor (beta chain) comes out of a study of T cells in Graves' hyperthyroidism and ophthalmopathy. Study context: Prior to any treatment, at the point of initial diagnosis, peripheral blood was collected.

Any patient presenting with uncontrolled infection, other autoimmune disease, pregnancy or lactation was left out. The PBMCs were sourced from fresh peripheral blood (around 9.3 ml). A remark on this clonotype: Antigen specificity is unknown.

Study-level points and caveats: The majority of expanded thyroid clonotypes above 0.001 also appeared in blood.

This CDR3 contains 15 residues. CDR1 SQVTM and CDR2 ANQGSEA come from the germline V gene. Trimming removed 5 bases from V and 10 bases from J, with 26 bases in between. TCR beta CDR3 regions were amplified from RNA transcripts. When the TCR CDR3 underwent first-round RT-PCR, the HTBI primer set was used. MiXCR, run by TCRdb on the multiplex PCR reads, gives a single entry per CDR3 protein. The repertoire holds under 600,000 distinct CDR3 sequences, about 16% seen once, with 2.5% to 4% in the top ten. The sample was blood. The chain joins TRBV29-1 to TRBJ1-2; D gene unclear. The TCR was taken from a woman in her 40s with Graves' ophthalmopathy. The CDR3 region is CSVRTGKEGVFSYTF. The CDR3 nucleotides are TGCAGCGTTCGTACCGGGAAGGAGGGAGTGTTTTCCTACACCTTC.